This T cell receptor (beta chain) was sequenced for a study of cytomegalovirus exposure and HLA in healthy donors. In the PCR, 60 Vbeta and 13 Jbeta primers were used. TCRdb's copy holds only in-frame clones and misses some; the assay was immunoSEQ multiplex PCR. The data show about 98,000 clones, 70% to 80% seen once. Overall study results and limits: Reportedly, fewer N-insertions than the approximately 700-donor mean appeared in an Asian-associated ancestry cluster in a later analysis. What was likely a sequencing artifact was a cluster of highly shared sequence variants.

Trimming shortened V by 2 bases and J by 1 base, and 14 bases separated the two germline ends. This CDR3 is built from 16 residues. Germline CDR1 is SGHRS and CDR2 is YFSETQ. About this clone: Its antigen remains unidentified.

Sequencing was done on a sample of PBMCs. The TCR comes from a man aged 18 to 35 in good health and CMV-seropositive. V is TRBV5-1 and J is TRBJ2-3, with D tentatively TRBD1 (5 bases). CDR3 nucleotide sequence: TGCGCCAGCAGCTTTGGATCCAGGGTGGGCACAGATACGCAGTATTTT. It translates to CASSFGSRVGTDTQYF. Full variable domain (rest looked up from reference TRBV5-1 and TRBJ2-3): KAGVTQTPRYLIKTRGQQVTLSCSPISGHRSVSWYQQTPGQGLQFLFEYFSETQRNKGNFPGRFSGRQFSNSRSEMNVSTLELGDSALYLCASSFGSRVGTDTQYFGPGTRLTVL.